This entry lists 21 T cell receptor beta chains sequenced from one sample in a study of T cells in Graves' hyperthyroidism and ophthalmopathy. Using RNA transcripts as the source, TCR beta CDR3 regions were amplified. The HTBI primer set was used in a first-round RT-PCR of the TCR CDR3. TCRdb fed the multiplex PCR reads into MiXCR, producing one record per CDR3 protein. The data show roughly 560,000 distinct CDR3 sequences, approximately 15% seen once. Sequencing used blood. Every receptor here comes from a middle-aged woman with Graves' ophthalmopathy.

This clonotype was observed at least ten times. The V gene is TRBV6-1, the J gene TRBJ1-1; the D is unclear. The CDR3 loop spans 17 amino acids. From germline, CDR1 is MNHNS and CDR2 SASEGT. Trimming shortened V by 0 bases and J by 0 bases, and 14 bases separated the two germline ends. CDR3 coding DNA: TGTGCCAGCAGTGAAGCGCTTAGACTCCTTTTGAACACTGAAGCTTTCTTT. Protein: CASSEALRLLLNTEAFF.

This clonotype was found many times. J is TRBJ1-3 and V is TRBV6-1, with unresolved D. Germline CDR1 MNHNS, CDR2 SASEGT. The CDR3 totals 15 residues. Trimming took 5 bases from V and 0 from J, leaving 11 bases between them. The chain's CDR3 is CASSTLWGSGNTIYF. CDR3 bases: TGTGCCAGCAGTACCCTTTGGGGCTCTGGAAACACCATATATTTT.

In this sample, this clonotype turned up a few times. The V and J genes are TRBV10-3 and TRBJ2-2; TRBD2 might be the D (6 bases). Trimming took off 11 bases at V and 0 bases at J, with 7 bases between the two ends. Germline loops: CDR1 ENHRY, CDR2 SYGVKD. The CDR3 is made up of 12 amino acids. CDR3 in amino acids: CAGRSNTGELFF. The CDR3 DNA reads as TGTGCCGGGAGGTCGAACACCGGGGAGCTGTTTTTT.

This clonotype was detected ten times or more. The chain uses TRBV20-1 and TRBJ1-5; D not resolved. V lost 1 base and J lost 1, with 11 bases in between. From germline, CDR1 is DFQATT and CDR2 SNEGSKA (reference sequence). The CDR3 loop spans 15 amino acids. This CDR3 is CSARAPGLSNQPQHF. CDR3 DNA sequence: TGCAGTGCTAGAGCCCCCGGACTGAGCAATCAGCCCCAGCATTTT.

Ten or more counts support this clonotype. This chain joins TRBV24-1 and TRBJ1-1, with D perhaps TRBD1 (5 bases). Germline CDR1 reads KGHDR; CDR2 reads SFDVKD. The CDR3 has 13 amino acids. The ends were cut back, 3 bases at V and 6 bases at J, with 10 bases in the middle. This CDR3 reads CATSDPGSPEAFF. The CDR3 DNA reads TGTGCCACCAGTGATCCAGGGTCCCCTGAAGCTTTCTTT.

This clonotype was counted only a few times. This chain uses TRBV19 with TRBJ2-7; TRBD2 matches 7 bases. Trimming took 5 bases from V and 2 from J; bases not matched to a gene: 9. From germline, CDR1 is LNHDA and CDR2 SQIVND (reference sequence). This CDR3 is built from 15 residues. CDR3 nucleotides: TGTGCCAGTAGTCTGTCGCGGGAGTTCCCCTACGAGCAGTACTTC. It translates to CASSLSREFPYEQYF.

Points on this clonotype: The limits of the CDR3 on the DNA are not certain, so only TCRdb's listed CDR3 is given. This rearrangement joins TRBV2 to TRBJ2-6. With termini counted, the CDR3 has 15 amino acids. Germline-derived CDR1 and CDR2 are SNHLY and FYNNEI. The CDR3 protein is CASSEVGSGANVPTF.

In its sample, this clonotype was seen many times. V gene TRBV6-2 or TRBV6-3 combines with J gene TRBJ1-2; 9 bases are shared with TRBD1. V was pared by 6 bases and J by 2 bases, with 7 bases of the junction left unmatched. Germline V CDR1 and CDR2: MNHEY, SVGEGT. This CDR3 region has 15 residues. The CDR3: CASRPGQGKNYGYTF. DNA of the CDR3: TGTGCCAGCAGACCAGGACAGGGGAAAAACTATGGCTACACCTTC.

This clonotype was counted at least ten times. Sequence at one end of the junction differs from germline and may be a read error. V and J are TRBV2 and TRBJ1-5, with D perhaps TRBD1 (5 bases). CDR3 length equals 12 residues. The V gene's germline CDR1 is SNHLY and CDR2 FYNNEI. The CDR3 DNA sequence: TGTGCCAGTGCGACAGCGAATCAGCTCCAGCATTTT. It is translated as CASATANQLQHF.

There are many counts of this clonotype. This chain joins TRBV29-1 and TRBJ1-2, with D tentatively TRBD1 (5 bases). CDR1 is SQVTM, CDR2 ANQGSEA, per germline. V was shortened by 7 bases and J by 5 bases, with 14 bases between the two germline ends. The CDR3 has 12 residues. The CDR3 spells CSAEGRGYGYTF. CDR3 sequence (DNA): TGCAGCGCGGAAGGGAGGGGTTATGGCTACACCTTC.

This clonotype was recorded many times. The V gene is TRBV6-1, the J gene TRBJ1-1; tentatively, D is TRBD1 (5 bases). Germline-derived CDR1 and CDR2 are MNHNS and SASEGT. Trimming removed 3 bases at V and 10 bases at J, with 9 bases between. The length of the CDR3 is 11 residues. The DNA for the CDR3 is TGTGCCAGCAGTGACGACAGTACAGCTTTCTTT. Translated, it gives CASSDDSTAFF.

The rearrangement uses TRBV27 and TRBJ2-7, with TRBD1 matching 8 bases. The CDR3 totals 13 residues. Germline CDR1 reads MNHEY; CDR2 reads SMNVEV (reference sequence). Trimming at V came to 6 bases and at J to 6 bases, leaving 7 bases not matched to a gene. The DNA of the CDR3 is TGTGCCAGCAGCCACCAGGGGGCTGGCGAGCAGTACTTC. Its translation: CASSHQGAGEQYF.

This clonotype occurred many times. The chain carries TRBV20-1 and TRBJ2-7; the D is unclear. Germline loops: CDR1 DFQATT, CDR2 SNEGSKA (reference sequence). The V and J ends lost 0 bases and 0 bases respectively, with 12 bases between them. This CDR3 spans 15 amino acids. Written as DNA, the CDR3 is TGCAGTGCTAGAGACGAAGGACGGAGCTCCTACGAGCAGTACTTC. It yields the protein CSARDEGRSSYEQYF.

This clonotype was picked up many times. This rearrangement joins TRBV29-1 to TRBJ1-1; tentatively, D is TRBD1 (5 bases). Germline loops: CDR1 SQVTM, CDR2 ANQGSEA. The CDR3 runs to 14 residues. V was shortened by 6 bases and J by 5 bases, with 19 bases between the two germline ends. For the CDR3, the DNA is TGCAGCGTCCGCCCCCACACAGGATATACTGAAGCTTTCTTT. Translating gives CSVRPHTGYTEAFF.

This clonotype appeared a few times. The CDR3 DNA reads TGCGCCAGCAGCCACACCCTACCCACTCGGGGGGACACTGAAGCTTTCTTT. Translating it yields CASSHTLPTRGDTEAFF. The chain has TRBV4-1 and TRBJ1-1; D is perhaps TRBD1 (5 bases). This CDR3 is 17 amino acids long. Germline V lookup: CDR1 MGHRA, CDR2 YSYEKL. V dropped 3 bases and J dropped 3 bases, with 20 bases sitting between them.

In this sample, this clonotype turned up many times. This chain's CDR3 is CASSLSRGADYTGELFF. The CDR3 nucleotides read TGTGCCAGCAGCTTAAGCCGGGGTGCGGACTACACCGGGGAGCTGTTTTTT. The chain is built from TRBV11-2 and TRBJ2-2; D perhaps matches TRBD2 (5 bases). The germline V gene has CDR1 SGHAT and CDR2 FQNNGV. CDR3 size: 17 residues. V was pared by 2 bases and J by 3 bases, with 16 bases between.

This clonotype was found many times. Here the CDR3 DNA reads TGTGCCAGCAGCTTCGCGGGACGGTACACTGAAGCTTTCTTT. Its protein is CASSFAGRYTEAFF. The rearrangement links TRBV11-2 to TRBJ1-1, with D possibly TRBD1 on 5 matching bases. Germline assignment: CDR1 SGHAT and CDR2 FQNNGV. The CDR3 is 14 amino acids. The germline V and J ends were trimmed by 3 bases and 3 bases, with 11 bases remaining between them.

The V and J genes are TRBV12-3 or TRBV12-4 and TRBJ2-7, with 7 positions matching TRBD2. The CDR3 length is 18 residues. Trimming took 2 bases from V and 4 from J; bases not matched to a gene: 17. DNA for the CDR3: TGTGCCAGCAGTTTAAGGTTGAGCGGGAACAGAGGCAGATACGAGCAGTACTTC. Its translation: CASSLRLSGNRGRYEQYF.

The rearrangement links TRBV27 to TRBJ2-7; 9 bases fit TRBD1. V was pared by 2 bases and J by 3 bases, with 5 bases of the junction left unmatched. CDR1 and CDR2 from the germline V gene are MNHEY and SMNVEV (reference sequence). The CDR3 totals 15 residues. The CDR3 DNA follows: TGTGCCAGCAGTTTAAGGAGGACAGGGGACTACGAGCAGTACTTC. It specifies CASSLRRTGDYEQYF.

This clonotype turned up a few times. The V gene is TRBV6-1, the J gene TRBJ2-2, with D perhaps being TRBD1 or TRBD2 (5 bases each). Between the trimmed V and J ends, which lost 1 base and 5 bases, there was a span of 8 bases. Per the germline V gene, CDR1 is MNHNS and CDR2 is SASEGT. The CDR3 is 14 residues long. The CDR3 reads CASSEGWGTGELFF. In DNA, the CDR3 is TGTGCCAGCAGTGAAGGTTGGGGGACCGGGGAGCTGTTTTTT.

This clonotype was found a few times. The J gene is TRBJ2-7, the V gene TRBV29-1; tentatively, D is TRBD1 (6 bases). Trimming pared 1 base from V and 1 base from J, leaving 20 bases between. Germline lookup yields CDR1 SQVTM and CDR2 ANQGSEA. This CDR3 is built from 17 residues. The CDR3 spells CSVEAPSGTHSSYEQYF. The CDR3, as DNA: TGCAGCGTTGAAGCCCCTTCCGGGACACACAGTTCCTACGAGCAGTACTTC.